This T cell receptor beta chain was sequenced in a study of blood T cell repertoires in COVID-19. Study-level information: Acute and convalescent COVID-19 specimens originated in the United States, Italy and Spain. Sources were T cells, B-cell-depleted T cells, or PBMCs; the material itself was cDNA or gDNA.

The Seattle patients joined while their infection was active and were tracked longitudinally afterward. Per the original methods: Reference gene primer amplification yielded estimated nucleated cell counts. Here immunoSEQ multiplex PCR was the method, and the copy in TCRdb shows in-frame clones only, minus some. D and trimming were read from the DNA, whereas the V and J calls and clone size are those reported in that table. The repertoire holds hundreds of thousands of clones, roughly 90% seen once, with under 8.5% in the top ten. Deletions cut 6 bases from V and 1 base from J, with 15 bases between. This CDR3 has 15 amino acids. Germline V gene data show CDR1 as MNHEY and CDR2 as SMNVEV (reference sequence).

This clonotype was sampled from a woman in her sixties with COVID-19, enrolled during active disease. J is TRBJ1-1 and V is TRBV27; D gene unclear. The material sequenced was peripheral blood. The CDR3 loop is CASRAYSDPNTEAFF. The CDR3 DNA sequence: TGTGCCAGCAGAGCCTACTCCGATCCGAACACTGAAGCTTTCTTT.